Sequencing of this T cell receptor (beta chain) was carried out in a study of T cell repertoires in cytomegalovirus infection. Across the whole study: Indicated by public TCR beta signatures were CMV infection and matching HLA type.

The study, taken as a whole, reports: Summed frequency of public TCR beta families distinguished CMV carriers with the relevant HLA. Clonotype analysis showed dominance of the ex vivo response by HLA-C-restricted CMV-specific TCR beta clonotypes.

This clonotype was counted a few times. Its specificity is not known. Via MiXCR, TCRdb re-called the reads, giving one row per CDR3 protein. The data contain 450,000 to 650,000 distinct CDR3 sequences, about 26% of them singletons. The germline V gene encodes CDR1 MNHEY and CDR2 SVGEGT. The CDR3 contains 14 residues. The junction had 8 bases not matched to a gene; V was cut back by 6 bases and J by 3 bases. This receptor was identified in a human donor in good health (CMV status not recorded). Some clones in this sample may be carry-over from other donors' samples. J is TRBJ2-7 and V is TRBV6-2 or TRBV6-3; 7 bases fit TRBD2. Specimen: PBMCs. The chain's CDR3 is CASRSSGEVYEQYF. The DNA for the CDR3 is TGTGCCAGCAGGAGCAGCGGGGAAGTCTACGAGCAGTACTTC.